The table lists the clone carrying this T cell receptor beta chain with a few counts. Its antigen is unknown. Gene names follow the mouse nomenclature. The CDR3 goes on 4 residues after the read ends, and that part is filled in from the germline J gene. The data originate from a study of CD8+ T cells in alopecia areata. The wider study: Skin from roughly 6-13-month-old C3H/HeJ graft donors with spontaneous alopecia went to roughly 6-11-week-old female C3H/HeJ mice. Broader study findings: Against the mouse data, patients shared TCRs less clearly, possibly for HLA reasons. Alopecia totalis/universalis scalp especially showed more expanded CD8+ clones than normal scalp. Among the cells sequenced in scalp samples are also the resident alphabeta T cells of normal skin.

The length of the CDR3 is 14 residues. The J segment lost 2 bases and the V segment lost 5 bases, leaving 2 bases of the junction unmatched. The V gene's germline CDR1 is SGHSA and CDR2 FRNQAP. RNA extraction and reverse transcription yielded cDNA as sequencing template. TCRdb keeps only in-frame clones here, not all; method: immunoSEQ multiplex PCR. The repertoire yields 90,000 to 130,000 clones, none seen only once; the top ten contain roughly a fifth. The V call is TRBV16, the J call TRBJ2-1; 8 nucleotides line up with TRBD1. The sequenced material came from lesional skin. The receptor was derived from a C3H/HeJ mouse with alopecia areata. This strain's MHC haplotype is H2-k. Partial CDR3 DNA: TGTGCAAGCAGCCCAGGGGGCCACTATGCT. This codes for CASSPGGHYA. The whole CDR3 protein reads CASSPGGHYAEQFF. Based on the CDR3 plus reference TRBV16 and TRBJ2-1, the full variable domain is NAGVIQTPRHKVTGKGQEATLWCEPISGHSAVFWYRQTIVQGLEFLTYFRNQAPIDDSGMPKERFSAQMPNQSHSTLKIQSTQPQDSAVYLCASSPGGHYAEQFFGPGTRLTVL.